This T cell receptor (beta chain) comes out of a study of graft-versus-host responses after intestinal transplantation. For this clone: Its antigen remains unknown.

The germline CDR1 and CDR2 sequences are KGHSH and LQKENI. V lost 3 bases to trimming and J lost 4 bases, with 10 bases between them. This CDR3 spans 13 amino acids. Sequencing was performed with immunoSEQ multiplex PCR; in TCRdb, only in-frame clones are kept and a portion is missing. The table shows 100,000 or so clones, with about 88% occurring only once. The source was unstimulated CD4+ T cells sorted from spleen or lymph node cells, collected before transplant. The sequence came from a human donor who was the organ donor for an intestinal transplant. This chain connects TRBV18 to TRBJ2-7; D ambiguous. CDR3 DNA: TGTGCCAGCTCACCGACGCCCCCTTACGAGCAGTACTTC. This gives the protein CASSPTPPYEQYF.